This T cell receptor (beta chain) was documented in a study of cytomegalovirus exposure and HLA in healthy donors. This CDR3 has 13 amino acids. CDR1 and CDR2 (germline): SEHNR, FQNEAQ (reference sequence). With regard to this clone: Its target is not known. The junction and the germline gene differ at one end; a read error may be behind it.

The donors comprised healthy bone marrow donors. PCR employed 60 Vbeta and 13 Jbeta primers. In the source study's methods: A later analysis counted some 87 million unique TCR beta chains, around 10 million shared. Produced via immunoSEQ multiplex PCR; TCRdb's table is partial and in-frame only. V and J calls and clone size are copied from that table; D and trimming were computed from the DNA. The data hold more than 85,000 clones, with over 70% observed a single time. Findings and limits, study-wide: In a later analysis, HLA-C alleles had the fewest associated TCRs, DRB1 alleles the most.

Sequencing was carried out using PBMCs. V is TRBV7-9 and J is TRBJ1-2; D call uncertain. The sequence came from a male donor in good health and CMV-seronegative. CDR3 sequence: CSSSQQVRHGYTF. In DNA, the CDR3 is TGTTCCAGCAGCCAGCAGGTTAGGCATGGCTACACCTTC.